A single T cell receptor beta chain is shown here with its context. The antigen is unknown. Sequencing was performed with immunoSEQ multiplex PCR; in TCRdb, only in-frame clones are kept and a portion is missing. This table has 30,000 to 40,000 clones, about 82% appearing once. This entry belongs to a study of a mutant IDH1 vaccine in newly diagnosed glioma. As for time point: week 35, safety follow-up. A single vaccine dose contained 300 ug of mutant IDH1 20-mer peptide, and topical imiquimod was used with it. V lost 1 base and J 6 bases, leaving 10 bases between the germline ends. Germline V lookup: CDR1 SGHTA, CDR2 FQGNSA. The length of the CDR3 is 14 residues.

The chain joins TRBV7-2 to TRBJ1-5; no firm D call. Sequenced here: PBMCs, sampled from a glioma patient whose treatment included an IDH1 peptide vaccine. This receptor was obtained from a man between 35 and 55 years old with glioma. Some clones in this sample may be carry-over from other donors' samples. The CDR3 sequence: CASSLEVFGQPQHF. CDR3 coding DNA: TGTGCCAGCAGCTTAGAGGTTTTCGGTCAGCCCCAGCATTTT.